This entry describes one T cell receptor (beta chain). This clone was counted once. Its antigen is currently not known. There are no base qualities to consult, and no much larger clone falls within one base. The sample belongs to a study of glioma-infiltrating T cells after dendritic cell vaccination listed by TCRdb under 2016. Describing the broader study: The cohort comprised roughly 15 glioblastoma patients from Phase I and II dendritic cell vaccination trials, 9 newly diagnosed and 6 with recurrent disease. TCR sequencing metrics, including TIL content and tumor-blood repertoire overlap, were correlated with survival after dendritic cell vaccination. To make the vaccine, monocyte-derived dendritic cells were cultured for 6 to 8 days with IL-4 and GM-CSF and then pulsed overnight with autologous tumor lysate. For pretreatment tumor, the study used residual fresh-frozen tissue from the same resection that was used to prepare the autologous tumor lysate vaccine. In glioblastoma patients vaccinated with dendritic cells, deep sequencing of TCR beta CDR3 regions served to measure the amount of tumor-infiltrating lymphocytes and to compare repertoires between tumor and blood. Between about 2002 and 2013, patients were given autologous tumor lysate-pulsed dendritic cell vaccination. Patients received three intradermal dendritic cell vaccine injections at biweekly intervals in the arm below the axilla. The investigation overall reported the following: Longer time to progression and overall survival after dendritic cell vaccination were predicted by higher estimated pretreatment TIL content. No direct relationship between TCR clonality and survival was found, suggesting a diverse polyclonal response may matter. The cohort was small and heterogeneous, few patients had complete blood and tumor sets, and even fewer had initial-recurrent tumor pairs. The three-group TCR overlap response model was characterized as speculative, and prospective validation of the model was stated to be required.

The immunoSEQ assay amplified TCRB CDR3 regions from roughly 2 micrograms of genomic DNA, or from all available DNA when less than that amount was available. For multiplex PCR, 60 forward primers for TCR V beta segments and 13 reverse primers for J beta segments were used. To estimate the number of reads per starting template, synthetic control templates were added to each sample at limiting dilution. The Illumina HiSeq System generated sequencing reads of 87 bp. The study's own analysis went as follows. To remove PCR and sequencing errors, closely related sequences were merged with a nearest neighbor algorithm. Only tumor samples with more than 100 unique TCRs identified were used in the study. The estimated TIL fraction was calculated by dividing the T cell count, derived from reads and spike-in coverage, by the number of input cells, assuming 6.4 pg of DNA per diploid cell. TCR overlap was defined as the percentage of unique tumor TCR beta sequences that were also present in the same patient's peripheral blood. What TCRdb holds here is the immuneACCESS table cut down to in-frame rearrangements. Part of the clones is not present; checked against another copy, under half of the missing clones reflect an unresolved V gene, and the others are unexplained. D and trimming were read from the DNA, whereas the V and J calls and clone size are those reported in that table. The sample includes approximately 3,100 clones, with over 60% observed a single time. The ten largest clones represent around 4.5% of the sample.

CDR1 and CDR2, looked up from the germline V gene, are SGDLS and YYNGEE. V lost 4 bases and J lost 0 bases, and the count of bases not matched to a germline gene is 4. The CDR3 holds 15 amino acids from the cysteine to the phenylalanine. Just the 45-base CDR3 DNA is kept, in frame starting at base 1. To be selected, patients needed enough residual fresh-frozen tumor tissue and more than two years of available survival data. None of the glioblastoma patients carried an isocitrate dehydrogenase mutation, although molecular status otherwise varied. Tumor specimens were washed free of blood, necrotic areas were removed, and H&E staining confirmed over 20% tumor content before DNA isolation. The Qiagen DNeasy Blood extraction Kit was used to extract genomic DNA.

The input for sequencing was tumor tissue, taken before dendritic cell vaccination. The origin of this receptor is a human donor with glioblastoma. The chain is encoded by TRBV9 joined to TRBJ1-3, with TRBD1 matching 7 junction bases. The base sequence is TGTGCCAGCAGCCCACAGGGGAGCTCTGGAAACACCATATATTTT. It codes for CASSPQGSSGNTIYF.